Following are 16 T cell receptor beta chains from one sample sequenced in a study of response to subunit inactivated influenza vaccine. One entry per CDR3 protein, called by TCRdb with MiXCR from the RT-PCR reads. The table records a few hundred thousand distinct CDR3 sequences, 12% to 15% of them present only once. Source: PBMCs from blood, taken 11 to 12 days after vaccination. The receptors originated from a man in his fifties who received an inactivated influenza vaccine.

This clonotype was observed at least ten times. This chain joins TRBV5-1 and TRBJ2-7; D perhaps matches TRBD1 (6 bases). Germline V gives CDR1 SGHRS, CDR2 YFSETQ. The CDR3 is 15 residues long. The V gene lost 4 bases and the J gene lost 1 base, with 15 bases spanning the gap. DNA for the CDR3: TGCGCCAGCAGCCCTGCAGGGGACCCATCCTACGAGCAGTACTTC. It yields the protein CASSPAGDPSYEQYF.

The chain recombines TRBV10-3 with TRBJ2-1; a possible D gene is TRBD2 (7 bases). Trimming pared 8 bases from V and 8 bases from J, leaving 22 bases between. This CDR3 region has 15 residues. Looked up from germline, CDR1 is ENHRY and CDR2 is SYGVKD. The CDR3: CAIGRGRASNDEQFF. DNA for the CDR3: TGTGCCATCGGAAGGGGGAGGGCCTCGAATGATGAGCAGTTCTTC.

This clonotype was detected a few times. The V gene is TRBV9, the J gene TRBJ2-3, with TRBD2 matching over 9 bases. The J segment lost 2 bases and the V segment lost 4 bases, leaving 8 bases of the junction unmatched. In germline, CDR1 is SGDLS, CDR2 YYNGEE. CDR3 size: 16 residues. Here the CDR3 DNA reads TGTGCCAGCAGCCCGGGACTAGCAGAAGTCACAGATACGCAGTATTTT. Translated, it gives CASSPGLAEVTDTQYF.

This sequence joins TRBV27 and TRBJ2-3, with D unclear. V shed 3 bases and J shed 3 bases, with 16 bases lying between them. This CDR3 has 16 residues. Germline V gene sequence: CDR1 MNHEY, CDR2 SMNVEV (reference sequence). The CDR3 region is CASSFSSLIGTDTQYF. CDR3 coding DNA: TGTGCCAGCAGTTTCTCCTCCCTAATAGGAACAGATACGCAGTATTTT.

There are a few counts of this clonotype. J is TRBJ2-1 and V is TRBV12-3 or TRBV12-4; 13 bases are shared with TRBD2. The junction had 7 bases not matched to a gene; V was cut back by 5 bases and J by 6 bases. This CDR3 has 16 amino acids. DNA for the CDR3: TGTGCCAGCAGTAGAACTAGCGGGAGGGCCGGCAATGAGCAGTTCTTC. Its protein product is CASSRTSGRAGNEQFF.

CDR3 in DNA: TGTGCCAGCAGCTTGGCAGCGAGTCTCTACAATGAGCAGTTCTTC. Translation gives CASSLAASLYNEQFF. V and J are TRBV5-5 and TRBJ2-1, with unresolved D. The CDR3 length is 15 residues. Between the trimmed V and J ends, which lost 0 bases and 3 bases, there was a span of 10 bases. In germline, CDR1 is SGHKS, CDR2 YYEKEE (reference sequence).

This clonotype was seen ten or more times. Written as DNA, the CDR3 is TGTGCCAGCAGTTTACGACAGGGTAGCACCGGGGAGCTGTTTTTT. The encoded protein is CASSLRQGSTGELFF. V is TRBV12-3 or TRBV12-4 and J is TRBJ2-2; 7 bases align to TRBD1. The CDR3 spans 15 residues. With 2 bases clipped from V and 4 bases from J, the junction kept 4 bases outside the gene matches.

To note about this clonotype: A read error may account for a junction end that differs from germline. V is TRBV14 and J is TRBJ1-1, with unresolved D. This CDR3 contains 15 residues. CDR1 is SGHDN and CDR2 is FVKESK in the germline V gene. The CDR3 nucleotides read TGTGCCAGCAGCAAAGACCCTCGGCCCTGGGTGGAAGCTTTCTTT. The encoded protein is CASSKDPRPWVEAFF.

This clonotype was seen a few times. The V and J genes are TRBV6-1 and TRBJ1-1; TRBD1 matches at 7 bases. The J segment lost 6 bases and the V segment lost 7 bases, leaving 11 bases of the junction unmatched. Germline CDR1 and CDR2: MNHNS and SASEGT. This CDR3 contains 14 residues. The CDR3 nucleotides read TGTGCCAGCACCGAGACAGGGAGAAGATCTGAAGCTTTCTTT. This translates into CASTETGRRSEAFF.

This clonotype occurred a few times. The chain uses TRBV14 and TRBJ2-3; 8 bases are a match to TRBD1. Germline V gene data show CDR1 as SGHDN and CDR2 as FVKESK. With V trimmed by 3 bases and J by 6 bases, 11 bases remained unmatched. CDR3 length equals 16 residues. The CDR3 here is CASSQFGQGDFDTQYF. The CDR3 DNA is TGTGCCAGCAGCCAGTTCGGACAGGGCGACTTCGATACGCAGTATTTT.

V and J are TRBV20-1 and TRBJ1-1, with TRBD1 matching over 8 bases. The junction had 9 bases not matched to a gene; V was cut back by 0 bases and J by 0 bases. The CDR3 spans 17 residues. Germline lookup yields CDR1 DFQATT and CDR2 SNEGSKA (reference sequence). CDR3 amino acids: CSARDPARGQVNTEAFF. CDR3 DNA sequence: TGCAGTGCTAGAGACCCCGCCCGGGGACAGGTGAACACTGAAGCTTTCTTT.

This chain connects TRBV7-3 to TRBJ2-3, with D possibly matching TRBD1 (5 bases). Trimming removed 2 bases from V and 6 bases from J, with 12 bases in between. The germline V gene has CDR1 SGHTA and CDR2 FQGTGA. The CDR3 extends over 14 amino acids. As DNA, the CDR3 is TGTGCCAGCAGCTTACAGGGTTTGGAGGATACGCAGTATTTT. Translated: CASSLQGLEDTQYF.

This clonotype has only a few counts. The rearrangement joins TRBV9 to TRBJ2-7; TRBD2 agrees at 11 bases. CDR3 size: 15 residues. The germline CDR1 and CDR2 sequences are SGDLS and YYNGEE. V dropped 0 bases and J dropped 5; count of bases not matched to a gene: 4. The CDR3 DNA is TGTGCCAGCAGCGTAGAGGGACTAGCGGCAGACGAGCAGTACTTC. Translating it yields CASSVEGLAADEQYF.

The genes are TRBV19 and TRBJ1-5; 9 nucleotides line up with TRBD1. V was clipped by 3 bases and J by 7 bases; unmatched bases: 10. Germline V lookup: CDR1 LNHDA, CDR2 SQIVND (reference sequence). This CDR3 spans 16 amino acids. DNA of the CDR3: TGTGCCAGTAGTATCGGCGACAGGGGGTTCGGGCAGCCCCAGCATTTT. Translating it yields CASSIGDRGFGQPQHF.

The chain carries TRBV7-2 and TRBJ2-2; TRBD2 matches at 7 bases. V shed 2 bases, J shed 4 bases, and the junction held 4 bases outside the gene matches. This CDR3 region has 15 residues. The germline V gene has CDR1 SGHTA and CDR2 FQGNSA. CDR3: CASSLLRTSTGELFF. The DNA for the CDR3 is TGTGCCAGCAGCTTACTAAGGACTAGCACCGGGGAGCTGTTTTTT.

Only a few counts were recorded for this clonotype. This chain uses TRBV12-3 or TRBV12-4 with TRBJ2-6, with D unresolved. The V gene lost 6 bases and the J gene lost 2 bases, with 11 bases spanning the gap. The CDR3 is made up of 15 amino acids. In DNA form, the CDR3 reads TGTGCCAGCAGCACCGGGTTCCCTGGGGCCAACGTCCTGACTTTC. This gives the protein CASSTGFPGANVLTF.